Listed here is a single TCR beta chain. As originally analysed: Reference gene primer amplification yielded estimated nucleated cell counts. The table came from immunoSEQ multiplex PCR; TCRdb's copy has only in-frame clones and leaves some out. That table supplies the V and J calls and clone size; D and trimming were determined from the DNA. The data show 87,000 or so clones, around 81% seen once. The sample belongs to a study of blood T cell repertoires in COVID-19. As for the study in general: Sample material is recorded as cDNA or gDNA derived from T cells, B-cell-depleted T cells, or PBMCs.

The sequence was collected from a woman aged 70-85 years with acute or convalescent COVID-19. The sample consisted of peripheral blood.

As DNA, the CDR3 is TGTGCCAGCAGCCCCACGGTCTCCCAAGGGGCAGATACGCAGTATTTT. Protein sequence: CASSPTVSQGADTQYF. V usage is TRBV5-4 and J usage is TRBJ2-3, with TRBD1 as a possible D gene (5 bases). CDR3 length: 16 amino acids. CDR1 SGHNT and CDR2 YYREEE come from the germline V gene (reference sequence). V was pared by 4 bases and J by 4 bases, with 19 bases between.